These T cell receptor beta chains were read from a single sample in a study of PD-L1 blockade in urothelial cancer. Sequenced by immunoSEQ multiplex PCR; TCRdb stores in-frame clones only, minus some. The sample holds some 120,000 clones, 65% to 85% seen once. Material: PBMCs, obtained around atezolizumab (anti-PD-L1) treatment. Receptors originate from a man over 45 with urothelial cancer. The CDR3 runs from the conserved cysteine through the conserved F or W. A D gene is named only where the DNA matches it firmly. Clone size is given for some rows only: seen once, a few or many times, or a class if the clone is expanded.

V	D	size	J	DNA	CDR3
TRBV27	NA	once	TRBJ1-2	TGTGCCAGCAGTTTATTCGCTAACTATGGCTACACCTTC	CASSLFANYGYTF
TRBV7-2	TRBD1	NA	TRBJ2-1	TGTGCCAGCAGCTTACCCAGGGGGAGCTCCTACAATGAGCAGTTCTTC	CASSLPRGSSYNEQFF
TRBV4-1	NA	NA	TRBJ2-1	TGCGCCAGCAGCCAAGATCTATCCAGCGGAGGCTACAATGAGCAGTTCTTC	CASSQDLSSGGYNEQFF
TRBV5-4	TRBD1	NA	TRBJ1-1	TGTGCCAGCAGCTCGGGACAGGGGAACACTGAAGCTTTCTTT	CASSSGQGNTEAFF
TRBV30	NA	NA	TRBJ1-4	TGTGCCTGGAGGAGGTACCACTACGGAGAAAAACTGTTTTTT	CAWRRYHYGEKLFF
TRBV18	NA	NA	TRBJ2-1	TGTGCCAGCTCACCCCCCGGGACTCCCAATGAGCAGTTCTTC	CASSPPGTPNEQFF
TRBV11-3	NA	NA	TRBJ2-7	TGTGCGAGCGCTTCTACAGCCTACGAGCAGTACTTC	CASASTAYEQYF
TRBV30	TRBD1	NA	TRBJ1-5	TGTGCCTGGAGTGTATCACAGGGGATTAGAGGCAATCAGCCCCAGCATTTT	CAWSVSQGIRGNQPQHF
TRBV11-3	TRBD1	once	TRBJ2-1	TGTGCCAGCAGCCATCAGCAGGGGGATGAGCAGTTCTTC	CASSHQQGDEQFF
TRBV4-1	TRBD2	NA	TRBJ2-7	TGCGCCAGCAGCCAATCCCGGGAGGCCCCTTACGAGCAGTACTTC	CASSQSREAPYEQYF
TRBV30	NA	NA	TRBJ1-6	TGTGCCTGGAGTGTGAAGGGGAGGAATTCACCCCTCCACTTT	CAWSVKGRNSPLHF
TRBV5-1	TRBD1	NA	TRBJ2-6	TGCGCCAGCAGCCCACAGGGGGTGGCTGGGGCCAACGTCCTGACTTTC	CASSPQGVAGANVLTF
TRBV28	TRBD1	NA	TRBJ1-1	TGTGCCAGCAGAGCGGACAGGGTGAACACTGAAGCTTTCTTT	CASRADRVNTEAFF
TRBV5-1	TRBD2	NA	TRBJ2-3	TGCGCCAGCAGCTGGGACACTAGCGGGAGGAAAGATACGCAGTATTTT	CASSWDTSGRKDTQYF
TRBV7-3	NA	NA	TRBJ2-1	TGTGCCAGCAGCTTAGGGGCCCCTCTAGAGCAGTTCTTC	CASSLGAPLEQFF
TRBV30	NA	few	TRBJ1-1	TGTGCCTGGAGGCGAAGGGAGGGGTTCCGCACTGAAGCTTTCTTT	CAWRRREGFRTEAFF
TRBV9	NA	NA	TRBJ1-6	TGTGCCAGCAGCGTAAACGCAGAATCTAATTCACCCCTCCACTTT	CASSVNAESNSPLHF
TRBV5-6	NA	NA	TRBJ2-4	TGTGCCAGCAGCTATACAGGGGCCAAAAACATTCAGTACTTC	CASSYTGAKNIQYF
TRBV6-1	NA	NA	TRBJ2-1	TGTGCCAGCACCGCGGTTCTGGAAAACAATGAGCAGTTCTTC	CASTAVLENNEQFF
TRBV7-2	NA	NA	TRBJ2-2	TGTGCCAGCAGCTTAGGCGGGACCACCACCGGGGAGCTGTTTTTT	CASSLGGTTTGELFF
TRBV18	NA	NA	TRBJ1-2	TGTGCCAGCTCACCAATACGAGACCCGCAGGTTCACTTC	CASSPIRDPQVHF
TRBV30	TRBD2	few	TRBJ2-7	TGTGCCTTAACTAGCGGGAGAAGGTACGAGCAGTACTTC	CALTSGRRYEQYF
TRBV27	NA	NA	TRBJ1-5	TGTGCCAGCAGTCCCCAGGGCATCGGGAGCAATCAGCCCCAGCATTTT	CASSPQGIGSNQPQHF
TRBV28	TRBD1	NA	TRBJ1-3	TGTGCCAGCAGTTTGATCCGGGACAGGGCTGGAAACACCATATATTTT	CASSLIRDRAGNTIYF
TRBV15	TRBD2	NA	TRBJ2-1	TGTGCCACCAGCCTGATAGCGGGGCTCGAACGGGAGCAGTTCTTC	CATSLIAGLEREQFF
TRBV10-3	TRBD1	once	TRBJ2-7	TGTGCCATCAGTGAGGCCGACAGGGTCCGGTTCGAGCAGTACTTC	CAISEADRVRFEQYF
TRBV6-5	TRBD2	NA	TRBJ2-7	TGTGCCACCTTTAATACAGGGACTAGTCCTGACGAGCAGTACTTC	CATFNTGTSPDEQYF
TRBV27	NA	NA	TRBJ2-7	TGTGCCAGCAGAGCTGGGCAGGGATTTTTCGAGCAGTACTTC	CASRAGQGFFEQYF
TRBV6-5	NA	NA	TRBJ2-6	TGTGCCAGTCTACCTCGCTCTGGGGCCAACGTCCTGACTTTC	CASLPRSGANVLTF
TRBV7-6	TRBD1	NA	TRBJ2-7	TGTGCCAGCAGTCCCGGGACAGGTTTAGGCGAGCAGTACTTC	CASSPGTGLGEQYF
TRBV20-1	NA	NA	TRBJ1-2	TGCAGTGTTCCGACAGCGGGAGGCTACACCTTC	CSVPTAGGYTF
TRBV5-4	TRBD2	once	TRBJ2-7	TGTGCCAGCAGCTCGGGACTAGCGGTATCCTCCTACGAGCAGTACTTC	CASSSGLAVSSYEQYF
TRBV28	TRBD1	NA	TRBJ2-7	TGTGCCAGCAGTTTAGGGACAGGGGGCGTATTGGCCTACGAGCAGTACTTC	CASSLGTGGVLAYEQYF
TRBV18	NA	NA	TRBJ1-1	TGTGCCAGCTCACCTTCGAGGGCGCCGAACACTGAAGCTTTCTTT	CASSPSRAPNTEAFF
TRBV11-2	TRBD2	NA	TRBJ2-1	TGTGCCAGCAGCTTGCCGGACGGTCTACTAGCGGGAGCGGTTGAGCAGTTCTTC	CASSLPDGLLAGAVEQFF
TRBV7-3	TRBD1	NA	TRBJ2-6	TGTGCCAGCAGAACCACAGGGGGCTCTGGGGCCAACGTCCTGACTTTC	CASRTTGGSGANVLTF
TRBV5-6	NA	few	TRBJ1-1	TGTGCCAGCAGCCCGACCAGGGGCACTGAAGCTTTCTTT	CASSPTRGTEAFF
TRBV5-1	NA	NA	TRBJ2-2	TGCGCCAGCCGTCTCGGGACTGCGAACACCGGGGAGCTGTTTTTT	CASRLGTANTGELFF
TRBV7-8	NA	NA	TRBJ1-3	TGTGCCAGCAGCTTAGCCGGGAGGGCCAACACCATATATTTT	CASSLAGRANTIYF
TRBV20-1	NA	NA	TRBJ1-1	TGCAGTGCCCTTCGGACCGCGGGGGCTTTCTTT	CSALRTAGAFF
TRBV5-1	TRBD2	NA	TRBJ2-6	TGCGCCAGCAGCCTCGAGCGGGGGTCTGGGGCCAACGTCCTGACTTTC	CASSLERGSGANVLTF
TRBV9	NA	NA	TRBJ2-3	TGTGCCAGCAGCGTAGCTAGCCCAGATACGCAGTATTTT	CASSVASPDTQYF
TRBV7-2	NA	NA	TRBJ1-4	TGTGCCAGCAGCCCCGGGGGGGGGATTAAGGAAAAACTGTTTTTT	CASSPGGGIKEKLFF
TRBV6-1	NA	NA	TRBJ1-5	TGTGCCAGCAGTGAAACTAGGAGGGAATATGGCAATCAGCCCCAGCATTTT	CASSETRREYGNQPQHF
TRBV10-1	TRBD2	NA	TRBJ2-2	TGCGCCAGCATCGCGAAGCGGGAGAGGCGAACCGGGGAGCTGTTTTTT	CASIAKRERRTGELFF
TRBV6-5	TRBD1	NA	TRBJ2-7	TGTGCCAGCAGGGGCGGGACAGGGACCTACGAGCAGTACTTC	CASRGGTGTYEQYF
TRBV5-1	NA	NA	TRBJ2-5	TGCGCCAGCAGCTTAAACGGGGGGCGAGAGACCCAGTACTTC	CASSLNGGRETQYF
TRBV11-2	TRBD2	NA	TRBJ2-7	TGTGCCAGCAGCTTCCGTAGCGGGAGTGGGAACGAGCAGTACTTC	CASSFRSGSGNEQYF
TRBV27	TRBD1	NA	TRBJ1-1	TGTGCCAGCAGCCCTAGGACAGGGCAAGCTTTCTTT	CASSPRTGQAFF
TRBV30	TRBD1	NA	TRBJ2-2	TGTGCCTGGAGTAAAAGAGCCCAGGGGGCCACCGGGGAGCTGTTTTTT	CAWSKRAQGATGELFF
TRBV28	TRBD2	NA	TRBJ2-7	TGTGCCAGCAGTTTTTTGGCTAGCGGGATCTCCTACGAGCAGTACTTC	CASSFLASGISYEQYF
TRBV29-1	TRBD1	NA	TRBJ2-7	TGCAGCGTTCAGAGGACAGGGGACGAGCAGTACTTC	CSVQRTGDEQYF